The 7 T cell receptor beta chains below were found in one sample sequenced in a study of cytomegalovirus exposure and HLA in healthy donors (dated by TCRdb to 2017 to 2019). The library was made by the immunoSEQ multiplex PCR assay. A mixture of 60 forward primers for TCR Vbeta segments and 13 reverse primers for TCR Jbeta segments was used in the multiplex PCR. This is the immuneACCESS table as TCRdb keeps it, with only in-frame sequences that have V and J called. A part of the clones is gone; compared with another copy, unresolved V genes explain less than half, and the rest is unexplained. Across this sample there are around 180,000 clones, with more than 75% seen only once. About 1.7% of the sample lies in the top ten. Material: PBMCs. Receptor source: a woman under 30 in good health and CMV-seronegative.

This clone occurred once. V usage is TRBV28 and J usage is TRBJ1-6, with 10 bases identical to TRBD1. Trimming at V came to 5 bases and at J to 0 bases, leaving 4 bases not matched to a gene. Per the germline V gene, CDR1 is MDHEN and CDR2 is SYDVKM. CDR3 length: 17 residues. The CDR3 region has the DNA TGTGCCAGCAGTCGACAGGGGGCCCTCTCCTATAATTCACCCCTCCACTTT. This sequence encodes CASSRQGALSYNSPLHF.

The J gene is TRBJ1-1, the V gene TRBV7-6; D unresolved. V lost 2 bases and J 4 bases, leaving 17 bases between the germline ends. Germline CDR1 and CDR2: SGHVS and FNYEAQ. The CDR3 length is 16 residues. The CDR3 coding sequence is TGTGCCAGCAGCTTACGAGGGATGGGAGGGATCACTGAAGCTTTCTTT. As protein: CASSLRGMGGITEAFF.

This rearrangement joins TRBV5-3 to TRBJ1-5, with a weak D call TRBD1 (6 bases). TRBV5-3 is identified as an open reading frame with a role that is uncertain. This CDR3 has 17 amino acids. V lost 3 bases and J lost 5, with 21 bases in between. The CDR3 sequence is CARSSSHPTGSHQPQHF. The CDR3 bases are TGTGCCAGAAGCTCCTCCCACCCGACAGGTTCGCATCAGCCCCAGCATTTT.

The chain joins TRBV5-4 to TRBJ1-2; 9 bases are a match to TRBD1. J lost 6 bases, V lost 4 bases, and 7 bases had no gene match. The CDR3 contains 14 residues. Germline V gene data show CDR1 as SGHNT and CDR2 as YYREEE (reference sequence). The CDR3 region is CASSLGQGIDGYTF. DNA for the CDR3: TGTGCCAGCAGCCTGGGACAGGGAATTGATGGCTACACCTTC. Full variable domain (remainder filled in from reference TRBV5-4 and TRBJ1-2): ETGVTQSPTHLIKTRGQQVTLRCSSQSGHNTVSWYQQALGQGPQFIFQYYREEENGRGNFPPRFSGLQFPNYSSELNVNALELDDSALYLCASSLGQGIDGYTFGSGTRLTVV.

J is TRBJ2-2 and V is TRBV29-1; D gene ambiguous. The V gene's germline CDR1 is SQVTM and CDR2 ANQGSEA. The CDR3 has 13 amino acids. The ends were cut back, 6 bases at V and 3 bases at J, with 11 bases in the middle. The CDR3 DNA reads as TGCAGCGTCGGAGCGCCGGACACCGGGGAGCTGTTTTTT. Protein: CSVGAPDTGELFF.

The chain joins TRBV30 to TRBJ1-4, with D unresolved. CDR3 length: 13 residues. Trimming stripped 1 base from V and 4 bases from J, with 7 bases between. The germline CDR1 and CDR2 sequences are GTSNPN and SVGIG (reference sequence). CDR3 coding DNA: TGTGCCTGGAGTGGGGCTTTTAATGAAAAACTGTTTTTT. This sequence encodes CAWSGAFNEKLFF.

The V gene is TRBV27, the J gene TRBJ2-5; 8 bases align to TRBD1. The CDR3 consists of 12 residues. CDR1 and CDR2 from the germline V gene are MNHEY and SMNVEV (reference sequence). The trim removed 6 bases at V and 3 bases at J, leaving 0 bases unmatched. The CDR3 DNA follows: TGTGCCAGCAGGACAGGGGAAGAGACCCAGTACTTC. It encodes CASRTGEETQYF.